One T cell receptor beta chain is described in this entry. It lacks a known antigen. The record has no base qualities; no much larger clone is one base away. The data originate from a study of shared clonotypes between healthy human individuals (dated by TCRdb to about 2020). Notes on the research overall: Three men and two women, aged 18 to 49 years, made up the cohort. To estimate repertoire size and how much clonotype sharing occurs between individuals, the study deeply sequenced the blood TCR repertoires of about 5 healthy adults. For each donor, CD4 naive and CD4 memory were each given three plates, CD8 naive was given two plates, and CD8 memory was given one plate. Each donor's leukapheresis produced roughly between about 0.85 and 10 billion PBMCs. Libraries were prepared and TCR repertoires were sequenced by different laboratories using diverse techniques, in order to increase sequencing depth and limit assay-specific biases.

What the research found in general, with its limitations: Higher generation probabilities were observed for clonotypes shared by all four sorted-subset donors than for non-shared clonotypes. Because the study included only a small number of donors, the genetic and exposure-history diversity represented was limited. Around 5% of naive CD4, 3% to 4% of naive CD8, around 2.3% of memory CD4, and around 0.4% of memory CD8 clonotypes were shared across several donors. Sampling was restricted to blood, and TCR repertoires in tissue are likely to differ from TCR repertoires in blood. Incomplete sequencing was indicated by rarefaction of sorted-subset datasets, despite the large sequencing depth. Larger estimated clonotype richness was generally found for naive subsets than for memory subsets. Pairwise subsampling led to the expectation that sequencing depth would affect the degree of clonotype sharing among donors.

For the CD8 naive samples, CD45RO-negative cells were positively selected for CCR7, yielding a CD45RA+CCR7+ population from which TemRA cells were excluded. The donors were healthy, HIV-negative adults who had no recently reported acute infections or vaccinations. Every donor was a Caucasian adult living in Nashville, Tennessee, USA. After blood collection by leukapheresis, PBMCs were isolated using Ficoll-Histopaque density gradient centrifugation and then cryopreserved in the vapor phase of liquid nitrogen. Analytical flow cytometry was used to check the purity and quantity of each magnetically sorted T cell population. Genomic DNA was isolated from every sorted fraction and measured by UV absorbance on a Nanodrop 2000c. Using the deep immunoSEQ assay, multiplex PCR amplified TCR CDR3 regions from genomic DNA. Extracted genomic DNA from each cell subset was spread evenly across all wells of several immunoSEQ 96-well plates, with each plate serving as a replicate. For sorted subsets, each replicate PCR was loaded with around 200 ng genomic DNA, equivalent to about 33,000 T cell genomes. The purified libraries were quantified using a Qubit 3.0 fluorometer, sized with a Bioanalyzer 2100, and then quantified again using the KAPA Library Quantification kit. Every immunoSEQ 96-well plate was sequenced on a separate single-read 150-cycle Illumina NextSeq 550 flow cell. Processing in the source paper ran as follows. Because only junctional sequences without quality scores were contained in the immunoSEQ output, filtering matching that applied to full-length reads could not be performed. Sequences were annotated with PyIR, a Python wrapper for IgBLAST v1.9, and V/J genes and CDR3 were assigned using IMGT germline references. Reads with weak V/J assignments (E-value above 1e-6), missing CDR3, stop codons, out-of-frame junctions, or ambiguous translated residues were removed. A V3J clonotype was defined by an identical inferred V gene, J gene, and CDR3 amino acid sequence. To compute the percentage overlap between repertoires, the number of shared unique clonotypes was divided by the size of the smaller repertoire. RTK rarefaction, the Chao1 estimator, and Recon v2.1 estimates of unobserved clonotypes were used to assess repertoire richness. Generation probabilities were computed with OLGA for all TCRbeta clonotypes obtained by the gDNA method from several donors. This is the immuneACCESS table as TCRdb keeps it, with only in-frame sequences that have V and J called. A part of the clones is gone; compared with another copy, unresolved V genes explain less than half, and the rest is unexplained. V and J calls plus clone size are reproduced from that table; the DNA served to infer D and trimming. The sample table records about 2 million clones; roughly 94% of these occur just once. 1.2% of the sample is held by the ten biggest clonotypes.

Per the germline V gene, SNHLY is the CDR1 and FYNNEI is the CDR2. The CDR3 runs 10 residues from the cysteine to the phenylalanine. The kept DNA is CDR3 alone, 30 bases in frame from the first base. At the junction V is shortened by 6 bases and J by 4 bases, with 1 base in between. The material sequenced was naive CD8+ T cells sorted from blood. The cell subset or site label corresponds to: CD45RA+CCR7+. The receptor's source is a young man in good health. This chain joins TRBV2 to TRBJ2-1, with no confident D gene call. The CDR3 sequence is CASRYNEQFF. DNA sequence: TGTGCCAGCAGGTACAATGAGCAGTTCTTC.